The sequence of this TCR beta chain was determined in a study of blood T cell repertoires in COVID-19. In the original analysis: Nucleated cell counts were estimated from reference gene primer amplification. Assay: immunoSEQ multiplex PCR; the TCRdb copy retains only in-frame clones and omits some. The DNA gave D and trimming, while V, J and clone size come from that table. The sample shows over 110,000 clones, more than 70% of them seen only once. Trimming pared 0 bases from V and 2 bases from J, leaving 7 bases between. Per the germline V gene, CDR1 is MNHEY and CDR2 is SVGAGI. This CDR3 comprises 14 residues.

Sequenced: PBMCs or T cells enriched from blood (not recorded which). The sequence came from a man aged 35-49 years with acute COVID-19. V and J are TRBV6-5 and TRBJ1-2; the D is unclear. CDR3 region: CASSYSAGNYGYTF. DNA of the CDR3: TGTGCCAGCAGTTACTCTGCGGGAAACTATGGCTACACCTTC.